This TCR beta chain was captured by sequencing in a study of OX40 agonist ivuxolimab in advanced cancers. Sequenced by immunoSEQ multiplex PCR; TCRdb stores in-frame clones only, minus some. Of 60,000 or so clones listed, roughly 84% are singletons. General study findings and limits: Expanded clones belonging to CD8+ T cells outnumbered, on average, those of CD4+.

A remark on this clone: Its antigen remains unidentified.

Deletions cut 3 bases from V and 5 bases from J, with 11 bases between. Per the germline V gene, CDR1 is KGHSH and CDR2 is LQKENI. This CDR3 has 15 amino acids. The rearrangement joins TRBV18 to TRBJ1-6; no clear D. This sequence originates from an adult with an advanced solid tumor such as melanoma, head and neck, liver or kidney cancer. The material sequenced was CD4+ or CD8+ T cells sorted from blood, taken in a trial of the OX40 agonist ivuxolimab. The CDR3 sequence: CASSPNSADNSPLHF. The CDR3 DNA reads TGTGCCAGCTCACCGAACAGTGCCGATAATTCACCCCTCCACTTT.